The clone carrying this T cell receptor beta chain was seen a handful of times. Its specificity is not known. The sample belongs to a study of regulatory T cells in long-lasting Graves disease. Per germline, CDR1 GTSNPN and CDR2 SVGIG (reference sequence). The CDR3 totals 13 residues. Trimming shortened V by 1 base and J by 2 bases, and 8 bases separated the two germline ends. The time point: newly diagnosed GD, antithyroid drugs for less than 3 months. The TCR library was made from RNA that had been extracted from PBMCs in TRIzol. In building TCR beta libraries, iRepertoire HTBI primers were used together with Arm-PCR of CDR3 regions. TCRdb re-called the multiplex PCR reads through MiXCR, storing one row per CDR3 protein. In the table there are some 500,000 distinct CDR3 sequences, 13% of which are singletons. General study results and limits: A reduction in accuracy may have resulted from the small sample size.

A further study also used this sample, focusing on T cells in Graves' hyperthyroidism and ophthalmopathy.

The J gene is TRBJ2-5, the V gene TRBV30, with D maybe TRBD1 (5 bases). This sequence was found in a man younger than 40 with Graves disease. This specimen was peripheral blood mononuclear cells (PBMCs), taken at new diagnosis, from a patient treated with antithyroid drugs. The CDR3 DNA follows: TGTGCCTGGAGTGGACAGCTGCAAGAGACCCAGTACTTC. Encoded protein: CAWSGQLQETQYF.